This T cell receptor beta chain was captured in a study of OX40 agonist ivuxolimab in advanced cancers. At the level of the study: At 65% to 90% male, the cohort had a mean age of around 56 years, ranging from about 20 to 79.

Samples were taken at baseline and on day 1 of cycles 4 and 7. Assay: immunoSEQ multiplex PCR; the TCRdb copy retains only in-frame clones and omits some. The repertoire consists of tens of thousands of clones, with approximately 90% occurring once and the leading ten covering 30% to 35%. The receptor was isolated from an adult with an advanced solid tumor such as melanoma, head and neck, liver or kidney cancer. Material: CD4+ or CD8+ T cells sorted from blood, obtained in a trial of the OX40 agonist ivuxolimab.

CDR3 region: CASSGQWGGNEKLFF. The CDR3 nucleotides read TGTGCCAGCAGCGGACAGTGGGGGGGTAATGAAAAACTGTTTTTT. The chain has TRBV7-9 and TRBJ1-4; D possibly corresponds to TRBD1 (6 bases). This CDR3 region has 15 residues. Germline V CDR1 and CDR2: SEHNR, FQNEAQ (reference sequence). V lost 5 bases to trimming and J lost 4 bases, with 14 bases between them. The variable domain in full, completed from reference TRBV7-9 and TRBJ1-4, reads DTGVSQNPRHKITKRGQNVTFRCDPISEHNRLYWYRQTLGQGPEFLTYFQNEAQLEKSRLLSDRFSAERPKGSFSTLEIQRTEQGDSAMYLCASSGQWGGNEKLFFGSGTQLSVL.